This T cell receptor beta chain stems from a study of tumour-infiltrating T cells in Burkitt lymphoma. Study details: Overall and progression-free survival were predicted by productive clonality.

Profiling relied on immunoSEQ multiplex PCR, and the TCRdb table lists in-frame clones only, not all of them. Among about 15,000 clones listed, 70% to 80% were seen once. This clone appeared a single time. The CDR3 covers 14 residues. Trimming shortened V by 6 bases and J by 0 bases, and 12 bases separated the two germline ends. Germline V gene lookup returns CDR1 SGHTA and CDR2 FQGNSA. V usage is TRBV7-2 and J usage is TRBJ2-7; D is uncertain. The source of this sequence is a human donor with diffuse large B-cell lymphoma. The sequenced sample consisted of tumor tissue. In nucleotides, the CDR3 is TGTGCCAGCAGGACGGCCATATTCTCCTACGAGCAGTACTTC. This codes for CASRTAIFSYEQYF.